One and the same sample provided the 11 T cell receptor beta chains below, sequenced in a study of shared clonotypes between healthy human individuals (dated by TCRdb to 2019 to 2021). Libraries were made using the immunoSEQ multiplex PCR assay. TCRdb took over this immuneACCESS table, retaining in-frame rearrangements with V and J assigned. Such tables are incomplete; in checked studies, under half of the missing clones stem from an unresolved V gene, and the remainder is unexplained. This sample has some 2,100,000 clones in its table, and approximately 96% of those were observed once. 0.1% to 0.15% of the sample is in the top ten clones. The sample taken for sequencing was naive CD4+ T cells sorted from blood. Read against the paper, the sample's cell subset or site label means: CD45RA+ positively selected. Receptor source: a man aged 18 to 29 in good health.

This clone has only one observation. The sample contains more than one DNA sequence encoding this CDR3. The chain employs TRBV7-2 and TRBJ2-7, with 8 positions matching TRBD1. Germline CDR1 and CDR2: SGHTA and FQGNSA. CDR3 size: 14 residues. V was clipped by 1 base and J by 7 bases; unmatched bases: 6. CDR3 sequence: CASSLVQGASEQYF. The CDR3 DNA follows: TGTGCCAGCAGCTTAGTGCAGGGGGCTAGTGAGCAGTACTTC.

The V gene is TRBV6-6, the J gene TRBJ1-3; D gene unclear. Germline loops: CDR1 MNHNY, CDR2 SVGAGI (reference sequence). V was cut by 4 bases and J by 0 bases, with 7 bases left in between. The CDR3 is 14 residues long. CDR3 sequence: CASSSQLSGNTIYF. CDR3 DNA: TGTGCCAGCAGTTCCCAGCTCTCTGGAAACACCATATATTTT.

The chain employs TRBV15 and TRBJ2-5, with a weak D call TRBD1 (6 bases). The CDR3 is 14 residues long. Germline loops: CDR1 LNHNV, CDR2 YYDKDF (reference sequence). Trimming took off 1 base at V and 2 bases at J, with 8 bases between the two ends. The chain's CDR3 is CATSRAGHQETQYF. In DNA form, the CDR3 reads TGTGCCACCAGCAGAGCGGGACATCAAGAGACCCAGTACTTC.

The gene calls are TRBV9 and TRBJ1-3; D might be TRBD1 (6 bases). Germline lookup yields CDR1 SGDLS and CDR2 YYNGEE. This CDR3 has 16 amino acids. Deletions cut 1 base from V and 2 bases from J, with 13 bases between. DNA for the CDR3: TGTGCCAGCAGCGTATGGAACAGGGCAGCTGGAAACACCATATATTTT. The encoded protein is CASSVWNRAAGNTIYF. The full variable domain, with the rest looked up from reference TRBV9 and TRBJ1-3, is DSGVTQTPKHLITATGQRVTLRCSPRSGDLSVYWYQQSLDQGLQFLIQYYNGEERAKGNILERFSAQQFPDLHSELNLSSLELGDSALYFCASSVWNRAAGNTIYFGEGSWLTVV.

V gene TRBV18 combines with J gene TRBJ2-6; D not certain. The V and J ends lost 3 bases and 0 bases respectively, with 9 bases between them. CDR1 is KGHSH and CDR2 is LQKENI in the germline V gene. The CDR3 runs to 16 residues. CDR3 in DNA: TGTGCCAGCTCACCCCTCCAAAACTCTGGGGCCAACGTCCTGACTTTC. Amino acids: CASSPLQNSGANVLTF. Complete variable domain (other parts from reference TRBV18 and TRBJ2-6): NAGVMQNPRHLVRRRGQEARLRCSPMKGHSHVYWYRQLPEEGLKFMVYLQKENIIDESGMPKERFSAEFPKEGPSILRIQQVVRGDSAAYFCASSPLQNSGANVLTFGAGSRLTVL.

J is TRBJ1-3 and V is TRBV2; 9 nucleotides match TRBD1. The J segment lost 5 bases and the V segment lost 8 bases, leaving 4 bases of the junction unmatched. CDR1 is SNHLY and CDR2 is FYNNEI in the germline V gene. The CDR3 is 13 amino acids. As DNA, the CDR3 is TGTGCCAGCTGGGGGACAGGGAGAAACACCATATATTTT. It yields the protein CASWGTGRNTIYF.

This clone appeared a few times. The chain links TRBV30 to TRBJ1-5; a weak D match, TRBD1 (6 bases). The CDR3 extends over 14 amino acids. The ends were cut back, 3 bases at V and 7 bases at J, with 16 bases in the middle. CDR1 and CDR2 from the germline V gene are GTSNPN and SVGIG (reference sequence). CDR3 residues: CAWSRTGRGQPQHF. The CDR3 DNA sequence: TGTGCCTGGAGCAGAACAGGGCGTGGGCAGCCCCAGCATTTT.

The chain links TRBV4-1 to TRBJ2-5; 14 bases are a match to TRBD2. The V gene end was trimmed by 0 bases and the J gene end by 1 base; junction bases not matched to a gene: 7. The CDR3 has 19 residues. Germline V lookup: CDR1 MGHRA, CDR2 YSYEKL. CDR3 amino acids: CASSQDTGLAGASQETQYF. The CDR3 DNA reads TGCGCCAGCAGCCAAGATACGGGACTAGCGGGGGCGAGCCAAGAGACCCAGTACTTC.

This clone occurred once. The V gene is TRBV25-1, the J gene TRBJ1-5, with TRBD1 as a possible D gene (6 bases). Germline V CDR1 and CDR2: MGHDK, SYGVNS. The CDR3 loop spans 14 amino acids. The V gene lost 3 bases and the J gene lost 3 bases, with 9 bases spanning the gap. Here the CDR3 DNA reads TGTGCCAGCAGTGACCCAGGGGACAATCAGCCCCAGCATTTT. Translation gives CASSDPGDNQPQHF.

J is TRBJ2-7 and V is TRBV5-8, with 11 bases matching TRBD2. Germline assignment: CDR1 SGHTS and CDR2 YDEGEE. The junction had 2 bases not matched to a gene; V was cut back by 0 bases and J by 0 bases. The CDR3 length is 16 residues. The CDR3 nucleotides read TGTGCCAGCAGCTTGGCTGGACTAGCGGGCTCCTACGAGCAGTACTTC. Residues: CASSLAGLAGSYEQYF.

This sequence joins TRBV5-6 and TRBJ2-7; D uncertain. This CDR3 contains 12 residues. Germline lookup yields CDR1 SGHDT and CDR2 YYEEEE. The V gene lost 4 bases and the J gene lost 5 bases, with 10 bases spanning the gap. The CDR3 spells CASSGMGHEQYF. In DNA, the CDR3 is TGTGCCAGCAGCGGAATGGGCCACGAGCAGTACTTC.